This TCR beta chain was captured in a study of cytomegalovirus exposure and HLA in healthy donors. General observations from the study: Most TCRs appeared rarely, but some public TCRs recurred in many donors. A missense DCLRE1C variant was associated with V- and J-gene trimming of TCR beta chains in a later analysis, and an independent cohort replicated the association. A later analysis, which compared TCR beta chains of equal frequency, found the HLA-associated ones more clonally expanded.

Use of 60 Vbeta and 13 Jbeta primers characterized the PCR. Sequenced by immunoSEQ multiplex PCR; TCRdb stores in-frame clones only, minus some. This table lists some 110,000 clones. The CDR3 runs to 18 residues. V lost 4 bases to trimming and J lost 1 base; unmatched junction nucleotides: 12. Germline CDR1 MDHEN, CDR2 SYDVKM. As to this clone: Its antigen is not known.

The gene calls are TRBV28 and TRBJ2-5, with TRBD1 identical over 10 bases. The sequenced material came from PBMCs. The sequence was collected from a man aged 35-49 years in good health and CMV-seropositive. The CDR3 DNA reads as TGTGCCAGCAGTTGGGGGACAGGGGAGCTGGATGTCCAAGAGACCCAGTACTTC. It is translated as CASSWGTGELDVQETQYF.